These 12 T cell receptor beta chains were sequenced from one sample in a study of blood T cells in healthy people across ages (dated by TCRdb to about 2015). Library preparation employed 5' RACE. Sequenced on an Illumina HiSeq 2500. A second 7 to 11 cycle PCR used a sample-barcoded 5' primer and a J-beta primer mix. TCRdb trimmed public reads at Q25 via fastp, called clones via MiXCR and kept in-frame beta chains. Merged by CDR3 protein, the rows form single entries marked with the most common genes and DNA. The sample table records about 1.8 million distinct CDR3 sequences; just under 50% of these occur just once. Around 2.1% of the sample is taken by the ten largest. Sequenced material: blood. All receptors derive from a woman in her thirties or forties in good health.

This chain's CDR3 is CASSPGQGSRPSTDTQYF. The CDR3, as DNA: TGTGCCAGCTCACCTGGACAGGGGTCTAGACCTAGCACAGATACGCAGTATTTT. This chain joins TRBV18 and TRBJ2-3; 9 bases map to TRBD1. J was trimmed by 0 bases and V by 3 bases; bases with no gene match: 10. The V gene's germline CDR1 is KGHSH and CDR2 LQKENI. CDR3 size: 18 residues.

Only a few counts were recorded for this clonotype. The gene calls are TRBV28 and TRBJ2-1; D unclear. Trimming took off 2 bases at V and 0 bases at J, with 11 bases between the two ends. This CDR3 has 16 amino acids. The V gene's germline CDR1 is MDHEN and CDR2 SYDVKM. The CDR3 spells CASSLRRGVSYNEQFF. The CDR3 bases are TGTGCCAGCAGTTTAAGACGTGGTGTCTCCTACAATGAGCAGTTCTTC.

This clonotype was observed a handful of times. This rearrangement joins TRBV5-1 to TRBJ2-3, with D perhaps matching TRBD2 (5 bases). V lost 0 bases, J lost 0 bases, and 14 bases lay in between. Germline CDR1 and CDR2: SGHRS and YFSETQ. The CDR3 loop spans 17 amino acids. As DNA, the CDR3 is TGCGCCAGCAGCTTGGCCCCCGGGGTCACTAGCACAGATACGCAGTATTTT. Residues: CASSLAPGVTSTDTQYF. The full variable domain, with the rest looked up from reference TRBV5-1 and TRBJ2-3, is KAGVTQTPRYLIKTRGQQVTLSCSPISGHRSVSWYQQTPGQGLQFLFEYFSETQRNKGNFPGRFSGRQFSNSRSEMNVSTLELGDSALYLCASSLAPGVTSTDTQYFGPGTRLTVL.

The chain uses TRBV5-5 and TRBJ1-2; TRBD1 matches 9 bases. Germline CDR1 and CDR2: SGHKS and YYEKEE (reference sequence). The CDR3 extends over 17 amino acids. J lost 3 bases, V lost 3 bases, and 12 bases had no gene match. CDR3 in amino acids: CASSSEEQGAVYYGYTF. DNA of the CDR3: TGTGCCAGCAGCTCCGAGGAACAGGGGGCGGTGTACTATGGCTACACCTTC.

The genes are TRBV7-2 and TRBJ2-7; TRBD1 matches at 7 bases. This CDR3 spans 15 amino acids. From germline, CDR1 is SGHTA and CDR2 FQGNSA. With 5 bases clipped from V and 2 bases from J, the junction kept 9 bases outside the gene matches. CDR3 region: CASSITGALPYEQYF. The CDR3 DNA sequence: TGTGCCAGCAGCATCACAGGGGCGCTCCCCTACGAGCAGTACTTC.

V gene TRBV12-3 or TRBV12-4 combines with J gene TRBJ2-5; D may match TRBD1 or TRBD2 (6 bases each). The CDR3 consists of 15 residues. V gave up 0 bases and J gave up 3 bases, with 11 bases separating them. CDR3 protein: CASSLAGGMEETQYF. Here the CDR3 DNA reads TGTGCCAGCAGTTTAGCGGGGGGCATGGAAGAGACCCAGTACTTC.

V gene TRBV5-1 combines with J gene TRBJ2-1; 11 bases are shared with TRBD2. The CDR3 runs 15 residues. Germline trimming cut 4 bases from V and 8 bases from J; bases unmatched to any gene: 8. Germline CDR1 and CDR2: SGHRS and YFSETQ. As DNA, the CDR3 is TGCGCCAGCAGCATTAGCGGGGGGGCCGGGGATGAGCAGTTCTTC. It codes for CASSISGGAGDEQFF.

The chain couples TRBV12-3 or TRBV12-4 to TRBJ2-5; 14 positions agree with TRBD2. The CDR3 runs to 17 residues. V lost 4 bases, J lost 1 base, and 5 bases stayed unmatched. This CDR3 reads CASSSAGLAGGQETQYF. The CDR3 DNA is TGTGCCAGCAGTTCCGCAGGACTAGCGGGGGGCCAAGAGACCCAGTACTTC.

This clonotype was found a few times. This sequence joins TRBV6-5 and TRBJ2-3; 10 bases map to TRBD2. V lost 4 bases, J lost 6 bases, and 10 bases stayed unmatched. Germline CDR1 MNHEY, CDR2 SVGAGI. The CDR3 runs to 16 residues. The CDR3 region has the DNA TGTGCCAGCAGTTCCTCTATAGCGGGGGGACCCGATACGCAGTATTTT. It is translated as CASSSSIAGGPDTQYF.

This clonotype was observed a handful of times. The chain is built from TRBV28 and TRBJ1-2; 7 bases line up with TRBD1. The CDR3 length is 16 residues. The J segment lost 5 bases and the V segment lost 0 bases, leaving 9 bases of the junction unmatched. Germline-derived CDR1 and CDR2 are MDHEN and SYDVKM. The CDR3, as DNA: TGTGCCAGCAGTTTATGGGGGAGGGGGACAGATTATGGCTACACCTTC. Protein product: CASSLWGRGTDYGYTF.

The chain has TRBV28 and TRBJ1-5; 7 bases are a match to TRBD1. The V segment lost 5 bases and the J segment 5 bases; nucleotides outside the gene matches: 9. CDR1 and CDR2 (germline): MDHEN, SYDVKM. The length of the CDR3 is 15 residues. CDR3 DNA sequence: TGTGCCAGCAGTCCGAGAGGGGGCGGCGATCAGCCCCAGCATTTT. Protein: CASSPRGGGDQPQHF.

The V and J genes are TRBV28 and TRBJ2-1; TRBD1 is a possible D gene (5 bases). Germline CDR1 is MDHEN and CDR2 is SYDVKM. With 3 bases removed from V and 9 bases from J, the gap between germline ends came to 15 bases. The length of the CDR3 is 14 residues. The CDR3, as DNA: TGTGCCAGCAGTTTCTCCCAGGGAAATAGTGAGCAGTTCTTC. It specifies CASSFSQGNSEQFF.